The T cell receptor (beta chain) under discussion was sequenced for a study of T cell clusters in autoimmune cytopenias. Notes on the study in general: The T cell clusters came from computational analysis alone and lack functional validation. TRB repertoire shifts in secondary cytopenia and chronic lymphocytic leukemia mostly reflected lymphoma, not autoimmunity.

The CDR3 is 17 amino acids. The germline CDR1 and CDR2 sequences are SGHRS and YFSETQ. TRB rearrangements were amplified by touch-down multiplex PCR with mixed TRB-A/B primers. TCRdb reworked the multiplex PCR reads into one entry per CDR3 protein, no DNA. Recorded for this sample: some 3,500 distinct CDR3 sequences. Each sample's input was 250 ng genomic DNA, roughly 40,000 genome equivalents. Details on this clonotype: Its antigen is not identified.

The sequencing sample was made of peripheral blood. The TCR sequence derives from a human donor with an autoimmune cytopenia or autoimmune hepatitis (not recorded which). V and J are TRBV5-1 and TRBJ2-3; TCRdb's D gene call, TRBD2, goes unchecked for lack of DNA. CDR3 amino acids: CASSSLRLAEGTDTQYF.